This T cell receptor (beta chain) is from a study of blood T cell repertoires in COVID-19. About the research overall: The United States, Italy and Spain supplied acute and convalescent COVID-19 samples. The cDNA or gDNA used as material had been derived from T cells, B-cell-depleted T cells, or PBMCs.

With 6 bases clipped from V and 0 bases from J, the junction kept 12 bases outside the gene matches. The germline V gene encodes CDR1 SNHLY and CDR2 FYNNEI. There are 17 residues in the CDR3. Authors' data handling: By means of reference gene primer amplification, nucleated cell counts were estimated. Libraries were prepared by immunoSEQ multiplex PCR; TCRdb keeps only in-frame clonotypes and omits some of them. The V and J calls and clone size were taken over from that table, and D and trimming were inferred from the DNA. Here the sample spans some 250,000 clones, 65% to 85% being singletons. What was sequenced was peripheral blood. The TCR sequence derives from a man aged 35-49 years with active or convalescent COVID-19. J is TRBJ2-3 and V is TRBV2, with 7 bases aligning to TRBD2. CDR3: CASRKSLAETSTDTQYF. CDR3 sequence (DNA): TGTGCCAGCAGAAAATCCCTAGCGGAAACTAGCACAGATACGCAGTATTTT.